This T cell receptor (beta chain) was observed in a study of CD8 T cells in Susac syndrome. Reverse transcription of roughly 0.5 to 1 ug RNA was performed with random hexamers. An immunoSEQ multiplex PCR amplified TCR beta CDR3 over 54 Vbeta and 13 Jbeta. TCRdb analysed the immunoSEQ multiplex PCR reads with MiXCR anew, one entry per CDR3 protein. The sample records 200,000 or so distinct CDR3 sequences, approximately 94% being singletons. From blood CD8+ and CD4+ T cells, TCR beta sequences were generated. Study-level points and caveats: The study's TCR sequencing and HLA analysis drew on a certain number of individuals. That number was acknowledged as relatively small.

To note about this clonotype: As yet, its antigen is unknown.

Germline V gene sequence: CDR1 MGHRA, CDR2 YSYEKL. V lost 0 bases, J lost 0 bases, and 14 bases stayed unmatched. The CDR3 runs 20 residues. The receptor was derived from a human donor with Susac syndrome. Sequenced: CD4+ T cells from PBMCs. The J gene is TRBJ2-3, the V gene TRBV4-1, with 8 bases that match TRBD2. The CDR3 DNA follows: TGCGCCAGCAGCCAAGATAATCAGCGGGGGACGAAATTGAGCACAGATACGCAGTATTTT. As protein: CASSQDNQRGTKLSTDTQYF.